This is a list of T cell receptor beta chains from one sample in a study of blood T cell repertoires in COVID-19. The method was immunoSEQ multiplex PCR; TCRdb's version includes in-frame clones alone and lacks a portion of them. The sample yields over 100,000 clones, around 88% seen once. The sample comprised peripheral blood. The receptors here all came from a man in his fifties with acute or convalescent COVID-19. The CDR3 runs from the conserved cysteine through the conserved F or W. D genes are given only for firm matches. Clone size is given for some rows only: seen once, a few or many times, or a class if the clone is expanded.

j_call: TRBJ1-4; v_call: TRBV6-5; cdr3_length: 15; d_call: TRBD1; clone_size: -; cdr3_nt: TGTGCCAGCAGTTGGACAGGGGGCTATAATGAAAAACTGTTTTTT; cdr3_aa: CASSWTGGYNEKLFF
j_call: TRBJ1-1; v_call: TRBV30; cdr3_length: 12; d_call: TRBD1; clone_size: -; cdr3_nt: TGTGCCTTTCGGACAGGTCGAACTGAAGCTTTCTTT; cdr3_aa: CAFRTGRTEAFF
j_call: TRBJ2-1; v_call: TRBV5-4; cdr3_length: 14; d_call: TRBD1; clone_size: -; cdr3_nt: TGTGCCAGCAGCTTGCAAACAGGGGTGGATGAGCAGTTCTTC; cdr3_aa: CASSLQTGVDEQFF
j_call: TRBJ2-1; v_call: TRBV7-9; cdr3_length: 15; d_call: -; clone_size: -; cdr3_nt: TGTGCCAGCAGCTCCAGGGTAGTGCCGAACAATGAGCAGTTCTTC; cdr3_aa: CASSSRVVPNNEQFF
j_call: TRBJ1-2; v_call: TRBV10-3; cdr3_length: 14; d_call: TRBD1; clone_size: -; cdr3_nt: TGTGCCATCAAACTGGGACAGGGACCTTATGGCTACACCTTC; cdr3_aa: CAIKLGQGPYGYTF
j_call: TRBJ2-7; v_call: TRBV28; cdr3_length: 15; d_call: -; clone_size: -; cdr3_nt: TGTGCCAGCAGCCGGGGACTCCCGGGGATCTACGAGCAGTACTTC; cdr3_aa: CASSRGLPGIYEQYF
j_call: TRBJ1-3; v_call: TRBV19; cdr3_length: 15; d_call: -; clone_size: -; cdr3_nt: TGTGCCAGTAGTAGGGCGGGAAGCACTGGAAACACCATATATTTT; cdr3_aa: CASSRAGSTGNTIYF
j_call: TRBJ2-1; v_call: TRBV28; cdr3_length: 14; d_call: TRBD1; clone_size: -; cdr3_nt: TGTGCCAGCAGAACCGGGACAGCCCACAATGAGCAGTTCTTC; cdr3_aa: CASRTGTAHNEQFF
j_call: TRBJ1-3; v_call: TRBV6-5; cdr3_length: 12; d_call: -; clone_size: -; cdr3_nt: TGTGCCAGCAGCTGGGCGGGAAACACCATATATTTT; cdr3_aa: CASSWAGNTIYF
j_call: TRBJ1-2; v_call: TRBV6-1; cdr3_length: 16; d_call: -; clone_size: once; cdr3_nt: TGTGCCAGCAGTGAAGCGACTAGCCGACTAGGCTATGGCTACACCTTC; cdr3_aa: CASSEATSRLGYGYTF
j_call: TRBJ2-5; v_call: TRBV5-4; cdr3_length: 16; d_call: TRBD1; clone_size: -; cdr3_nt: TGTGCCAGCAGCTCCCTACGACAGGGTGGGCCAGAGACCCAGTACTTC; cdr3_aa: CASSSLRQGGPETQYF
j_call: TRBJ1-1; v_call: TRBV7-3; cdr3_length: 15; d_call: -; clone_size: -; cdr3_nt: TGTGCCAGCAGCTTAAATCGGGATATGGGCACTGAAGCTTTCTTT; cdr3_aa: CASSLNRDMGTEAFF
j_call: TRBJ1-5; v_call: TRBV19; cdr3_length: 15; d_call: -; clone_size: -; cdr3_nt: TGTGCCAGTAGCCCCGTGGAGGGGTCTCATCAGCCCCAGCATTTT; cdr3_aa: CASSPVEGSHQPQHF
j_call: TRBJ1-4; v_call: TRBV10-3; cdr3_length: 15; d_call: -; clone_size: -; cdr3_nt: TGTGCCATCAGCCTTGACTTTGCAACTAATGAAAAACTGTTTTTT; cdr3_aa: CAISLDFATNEKLFF
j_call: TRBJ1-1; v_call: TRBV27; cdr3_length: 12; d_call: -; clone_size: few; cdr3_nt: TGTGCCAGCAGTGGGGCGAACACTGAAGCTTTCTTT; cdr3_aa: CASSGANTEAFF
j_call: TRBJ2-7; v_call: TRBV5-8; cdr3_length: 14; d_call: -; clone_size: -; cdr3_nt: TGTGCCAGCAGCTTCCTGGCTCTCCCCTACGAGCAGTACTTC; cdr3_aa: CASSFLALPYEQYF
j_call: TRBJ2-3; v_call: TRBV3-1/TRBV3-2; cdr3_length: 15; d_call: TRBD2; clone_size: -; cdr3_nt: TGTGCCAGCAGCGACACACGGGAGGGCACAGATACGCAGTATTTT; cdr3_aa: CASSDTREGTDTQYF
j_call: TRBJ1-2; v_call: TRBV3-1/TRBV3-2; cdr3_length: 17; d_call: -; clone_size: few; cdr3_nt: TGTGCCAGCAGCCAAGGAGATATCAGGGGATCGGCCTATGGCTACACCTTC; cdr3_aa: CASSQGDIRGSAYGYTF
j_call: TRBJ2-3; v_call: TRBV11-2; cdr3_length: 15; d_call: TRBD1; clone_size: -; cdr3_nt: TGTGCCAGCAACAGGGGACCCCAGGGCGCAGATACGCAGTATTTT; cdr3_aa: CASNRGPQGADTQYF
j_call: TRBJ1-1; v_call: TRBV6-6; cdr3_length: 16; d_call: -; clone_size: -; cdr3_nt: TGTGCCAGCAGTTCGGAGGGGACCCACATGAACACTGAAGCTTTCTTT; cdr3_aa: CASSSEGTHMNTEAFF
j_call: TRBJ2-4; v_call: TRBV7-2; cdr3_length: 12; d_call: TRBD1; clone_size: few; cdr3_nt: TGTGCCAGCAGCCCACAGGGGTTGGTTCAGTACTTC; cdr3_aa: CASSPQGLVQYF
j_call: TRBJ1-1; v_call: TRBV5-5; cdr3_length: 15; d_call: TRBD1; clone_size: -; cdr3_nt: TGTGCCAGCAGCACGCCACAGGGGATGAACACTGAAGCTTTCTTT; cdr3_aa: CASSTPQGMNTEAFF
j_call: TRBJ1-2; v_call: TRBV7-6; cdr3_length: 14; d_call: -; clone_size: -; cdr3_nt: TGTGCCAGCAGCTCCTCCGACAGGAGCGCAGGCTACACCTTC; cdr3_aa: CASSSSDRSAGYTF
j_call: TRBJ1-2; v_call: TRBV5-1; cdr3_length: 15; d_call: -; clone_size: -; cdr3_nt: TGCGCCAGCAGCCCGAGGGAGGGTTTAGGGTATGGCTACACCTTC; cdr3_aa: CASSPREGLGYGYTF
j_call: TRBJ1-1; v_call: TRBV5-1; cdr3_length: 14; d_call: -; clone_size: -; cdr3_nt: TGCGCCAGCAGCCCTGGGGCGAGTGGCACTGAAGCTTTCTTT; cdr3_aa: CASSPGASGTEAFF
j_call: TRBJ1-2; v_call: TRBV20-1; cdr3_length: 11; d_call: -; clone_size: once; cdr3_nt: TGCAGTGCTAGCGGGAGCTATGGCTACACCTTC; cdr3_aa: CSASGSYGYTF
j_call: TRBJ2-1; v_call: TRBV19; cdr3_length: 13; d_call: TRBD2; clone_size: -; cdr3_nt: TGTGCCAGTACCGACGGGACTAGTCTTAAGCAGTTCTTC; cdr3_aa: CASTDGTSLKQFF
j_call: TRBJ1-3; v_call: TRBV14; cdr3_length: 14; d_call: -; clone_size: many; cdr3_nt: TGTGCCAGCAGCCAAGGGTTTTTCCGAGACACCATATATTTT; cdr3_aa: CASSQGFFRDTIYF
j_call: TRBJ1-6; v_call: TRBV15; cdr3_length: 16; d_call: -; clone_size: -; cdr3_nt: TGTGCCACCAGCAGAGAGGGGGCCCTTTATAATTCACCCCTCCACTTT; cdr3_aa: CATSREGALYNSPLHF
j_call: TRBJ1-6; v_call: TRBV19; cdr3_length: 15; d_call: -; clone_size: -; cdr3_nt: TGTGCCAGTAGAGAGGGCACCTTCTATAATTCACCCCTCCACTTT; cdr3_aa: CASREGTFYNSPLHF
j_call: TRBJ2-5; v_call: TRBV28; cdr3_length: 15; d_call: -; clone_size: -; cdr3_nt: TGTGCCAGCAGTTCCCCGGGACATAGAGGGTTGACCCAGTACTTC; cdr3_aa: CASSSPGHRGLTQYF
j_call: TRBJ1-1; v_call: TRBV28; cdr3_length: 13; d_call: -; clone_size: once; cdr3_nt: TGTGCCAGCAGCCCCTGGGCGAACACTGAAGCTTTCTTT; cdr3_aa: CASSPWANTEAFF
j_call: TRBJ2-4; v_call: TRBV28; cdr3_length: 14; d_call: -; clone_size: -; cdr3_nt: TGTGCCAGCAGCGCCCGCGAGGGCGCATACATTCAGTACTTC; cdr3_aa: CASSAREGAYIQYF
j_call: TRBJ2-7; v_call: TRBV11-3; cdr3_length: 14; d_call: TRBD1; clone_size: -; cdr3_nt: TGTGCCAGCAGCTCTGGGACAGGGACGGGCGAGCAGTACTTC; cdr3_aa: CASSSGTGTGEQYF
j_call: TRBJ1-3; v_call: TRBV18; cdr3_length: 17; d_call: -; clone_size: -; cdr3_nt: TGTGCCAGCTCACCACCGGAGGGCAGGCTATCTGGAAACACCATATATTTT; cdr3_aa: CASSPPEGRLSGNTIYF
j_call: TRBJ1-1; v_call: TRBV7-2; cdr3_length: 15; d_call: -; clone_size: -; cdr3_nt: TGTGCCAGCTCACGGGTGGGGGGTTCGAACACTGAAGCTTTCTTT; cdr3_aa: CASSRVGGSNTEAFF
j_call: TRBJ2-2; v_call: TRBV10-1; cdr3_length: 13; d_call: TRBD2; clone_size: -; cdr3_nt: TGCGCCCGAGAAGCGGGAGCGATCGGGGAGCTGTTTTTT; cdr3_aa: CAREAGAIGELFF
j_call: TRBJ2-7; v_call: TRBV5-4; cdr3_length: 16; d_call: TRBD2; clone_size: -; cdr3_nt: TGTGCCAGCAGCCCTTCTTTACTAGCGGGGTCCTACGAGCAGTACTTC; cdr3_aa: CASSPSLLAGSYEQYF
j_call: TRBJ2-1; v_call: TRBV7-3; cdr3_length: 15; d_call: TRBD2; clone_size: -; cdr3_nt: TGTGCCAGCAGATTAGCGGGGGGGCCTTTTGATGAGCAGTTCTTC; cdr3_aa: CASRLAGGPFDEQFF
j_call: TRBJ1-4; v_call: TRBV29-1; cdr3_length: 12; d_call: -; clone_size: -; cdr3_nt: TGCAGCGTTGCACAGGTTAATGAAAAACTGTTTTTT; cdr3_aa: CSVAQVNEKLFF
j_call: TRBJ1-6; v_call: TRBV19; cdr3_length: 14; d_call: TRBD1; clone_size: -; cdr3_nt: TGTGCCAGTAGTCGACAGGGTCTTAATTCACCCCTCCACTTT; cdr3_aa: CASSRQGLNSPLHF
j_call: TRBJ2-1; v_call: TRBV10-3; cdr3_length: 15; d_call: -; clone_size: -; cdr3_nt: TGTGCCATCAGTAAATCCCGGACAGAAAACAATGAGCAGTTCTTC; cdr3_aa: CAISKSRTENNEQFF
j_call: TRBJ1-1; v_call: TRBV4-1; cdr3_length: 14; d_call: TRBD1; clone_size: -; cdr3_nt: TGCGCCAGCAGCCAAGATGCCCAGGGGGCTGAAGCTTTCTTT; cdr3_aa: CASSQDAQGAEAFF
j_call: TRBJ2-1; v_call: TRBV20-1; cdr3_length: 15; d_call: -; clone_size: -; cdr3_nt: TGCAGTGCTAGTACTGGGCCCAGCTCCTACAATGAGCAGTTCTTC; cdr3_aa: CSASTGPSSYNEQFF
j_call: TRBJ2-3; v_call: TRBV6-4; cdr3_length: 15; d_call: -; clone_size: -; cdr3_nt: TGTGCCAGCAGTGACACCTGGCCTAGCACAGATACGCAGTATTTT; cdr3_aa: CASSDTWPSTDTQYF
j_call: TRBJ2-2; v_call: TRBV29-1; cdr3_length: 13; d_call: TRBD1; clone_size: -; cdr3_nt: TGCAGCGTTGAATATACGGGACAGGGGGAGCTGTTTTTT; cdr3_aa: CSVEYTGQGELFF
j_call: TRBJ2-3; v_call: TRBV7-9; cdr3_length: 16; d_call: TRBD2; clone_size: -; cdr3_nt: TGTGCCAGCAGCTTAAGACTAGCGGGGAACACAGATACGCAGTATTTT; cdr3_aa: CASSLRLAGNTDTQYF
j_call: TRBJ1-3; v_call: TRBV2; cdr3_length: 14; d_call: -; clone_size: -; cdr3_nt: TGTGCCAGCAATTTCGGGGGTCGCCGAAACACCATATATTTT; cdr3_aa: CASNFGGRRNTIYF
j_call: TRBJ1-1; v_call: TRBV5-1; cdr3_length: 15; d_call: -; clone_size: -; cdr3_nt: TGCGCCAGCAGCTTGGTAGGAATAAGGAGGTCTGAAGCTTTCTTT; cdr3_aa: CASSLVGIRRSEAFF
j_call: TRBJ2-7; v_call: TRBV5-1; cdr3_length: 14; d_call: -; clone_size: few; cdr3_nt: TGCGCCAGCAGCTCCCAGACTGAAGCGGCGGAGCAGTACTTC; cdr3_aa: CASSSQTEAAEQYF
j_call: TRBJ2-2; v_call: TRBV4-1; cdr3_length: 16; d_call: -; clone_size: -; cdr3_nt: TGCGCCAGCAGCCAAGAGGGTGCAGGGAACACCGGGGAGCTGTTTTTT; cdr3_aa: CASSQEGAGNTGELFF
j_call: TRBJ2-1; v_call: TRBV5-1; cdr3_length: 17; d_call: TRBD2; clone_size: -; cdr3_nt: TGCGCCAGCAGCGTTGCCGCTGGGCGGGGGTTAACAAGTGAGCAGTTCTTC; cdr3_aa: CASSVAAGRGLTSEQFF
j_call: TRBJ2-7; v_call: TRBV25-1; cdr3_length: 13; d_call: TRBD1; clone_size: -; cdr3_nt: TGTGCCAGCAGTGTCGGGACAGGGAGAGAGCAGTACTTC; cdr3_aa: CASSVGTGREQYF
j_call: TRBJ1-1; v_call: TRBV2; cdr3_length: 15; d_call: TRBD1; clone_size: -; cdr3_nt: TGTGCCAGCAGTGCCCGCAGGGGGCTGGAGACTGAAGCTTTCTTT; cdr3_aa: CASSARRGLETEAFF